The 17 T cell receptor beta chains below all came from one sample that was sequenced in a study of OX40 agonist ivuxolimab in advanced cancers. TCRdb's table, derived via immunoSEQ multiplex PCR, lists solely in-frame clones and lacks some. The sample shows tens of thousands of clones, around four fifths of them seen only once. Sequenced here: CD4+ or CD8+ T cells sorted from blood, sampled in a trial of the OX40 agonist ivuxolimab. The receptor source for this set is an adult with an advanced solid tumor such as melanoma, head and neck, liver or kidney cancer.

V gene TRBV11-2 combines with J gene TRBJ2-3; 9 bases are shared with TRBD2. The CDR3 runs to 16 residues. Germline CDR1 and CDR2: SGHAT and FQNNGV. V trimming: 4 bases; J trimming: 5 bases; junction bases outside the gene matches: 10. Here the CDR3 DNA reads TGTGCCAGCAGCTCCTTCGGGGCGGGAGGGGGAGATACGCAGTATTTT. It yields the protein CASSSFGAGGGDTQYF.

The chain has TRBV7-9 and TRBJ2-3; a possible D gene is TRBD2 (5 bases). From germline, CDR1 is SEHNR and CDR2 FQNEAQ (reference sequence). Trimming removed 10 bases from V and 0 bases from J, with 11 bases in between. This CDR3 is built from 13 residues. The CDR3 bases are TGTGCCACCAAGAGGGCAAGCACAGATACGCAGTATTTT. Translating it yields CATKRASTDTQYF.

The genes are TRBV18 and TRBJ1-5; 8 nucleotides match TRBD1. V was clipped by 0 bases and J by 4 bases; unmatched bases: 5. The CDR3 runs to 16 residues. Germline V gives CDR1 KGHSH, CDR2 LQKENI. The CDR3 protein is CASSPPVGQGNQPQHF. CDR3 in DNA: TGTGCCAGCTCACCACCGGTTGGACAGGGAAATCAGCCCCAGCATTTT.

V usage is TRBV19 and J usage is TRBJ2-7; 7 bases map to TRBD2. This CDR3 has 17 residues. With 3 bases clipped from V and 3 bases from J, the junction kept 14 bases outside the gene matches. Per germline, CDR1 LNHDA and CDR2 SQIVND (reference sequence). CDR3 region: CASSIGTGGRALYEQYF. The CDR3, as DNA: TGTGCCAGTAGTATCGGAACGGGAGGAAGGGCCCTCTACGAGCAGTACTTC.

The chain carries TRBV5-1 and TRBJ2-7; 10 bases fit TRBD1. Trimming at V came to 4 bases and at J to 2 bases, leaving 6 bases not matched to a gene. CDR3 length: 15 amino acids. Germline V gene lookup returns CDR1 SGHRS and CDR2 YFSETQ. CDR3 bases: TGCGCCAGCAGCCTCGGGACAGGGGCCACCTACGAGCAGTACTTC. This sequence encodes CASSLGTGATYEQYF.

About this clone: Compared with germline, one end of the junction differs, possibly owing to a read error. This sequence joins TRBV7-7 and TRBJ2-5; the match to TRBD2 covers 7 bases. The germline gives CDR1 SSHAT, CDR2 FNYEAQ (reference sequence). The CDR3 has 15 residues. CDR3 residues: CASSVVFGRIETQYF. Written as DNA, the CDR3 is TGTGCTAGCAGCGTAGTGTTCGGGAGGATCGAGACCCAGTACTTC. The variable domain in full, with the rest retrieved from reference TRBV7-7 and TRBJ2-5, is GAGVSQSPRYKVTKRGQDVTLRCDPISSHATLYWYQQALGQGPEFLTYFNYEAQPDKSGLPSDRFSAERPEGSISTLTIQRTEQRDSAMYRCASSVVFGRIETQYFGPGTRLLVL.

This chain uses TRBV27 with TRBJ2-7; weak D call: TRBD2 (6 bases). Trimming removed 6 bases from V and 4 bases from J, with 19 bases in between. The germline V gene has CDR1 MNHEY and CDR2 SMNVEV (reference sequence). CDR3 size: 15 residues. CDR3 coding DNA: TGTGCCAGCAGCGGAGCCGGGACTTATAATTACGAGCAGTACTTC. Translating gives CASSGAGTYNYEQYF.

The DNA for the CDR3 is TGTGCTAGTGGTCCCCGGGACGGCGGGGAGCTGTTTTTT. Protein product: CASGPRDGGELFF. The chain uses TRBV12-5 and TRBJ2-2, with D perhaps TRBD1 or TRBD2 (5 bases each). Trimming stripped 5 bases from V and 7 bases from J, with 11 bases between. The CDR3 runs to 13 residues. The germline V gene encodes CDR1 LGHNT and CDR2 FRNRAP.

The gene calls are TRBV4-1 and TRBJ1-1; a weak D match, TRBD1 (5 bases). V lost 2 bases, J lost 3 bases, and 10 bases lay in between. Germline V lookup: CDR1 MGHRA, CDR2 YSYEKL. This CDR3 has 14 amino acids. The CDR3: CASSQQGSDTEAFF. The CDR3 DNA follows: TGCGCCAGCAGCCAACAGGGAAGCGACACTGAAGCTTTCTTT.

This chain uses TRBV5-1 with TRBJ2-1; D could derive from TRBD1 or TRBD2 (5 bases each). This CDR3 region has 18 residues. Germline loops: CDR1 SGHRS, CDR2 YFSETQ. Trimming removed 5 bases from V and 1 base from J, with 22 bases in between. Here the CDR3 reads CASSAGTDRRVSYNEQFF. DNA for the CDR3: TGCGCCAGCAGTGCCGGGACGGACCGACGAGTATCCTACAATGAGCAGTTCTTC.

The chain joins TRBV28 to TRBJ2-7; the D is unclear. CDR3 length: 13 amino acids. The V gene's germline CDR1 is MDHEN and CDR2 SYDVKM. V was trimmed by 3 bases and J by 2 bases, leaving 8 bases between them. The CDR3 bases are TGTGCCAGCAGTTTTTACGGTACCTACGAGCAGTACTTC. This gives the protein CASSFYGTYEQYF.

The chain couples TRBV5-1 to TRBJ1-2; D is possibly TRBD1 (5 bases). Deletions cut 4 bases from V and 1 base from J, with 8 bases between. The CDR3 consists of 13 residues. Germline V lookup: CDR1 SGHRS, CDR2 YFSETQ. CDR3 in amino acids: CASSGGHNYGYTF. DNA for the CDR3: TGCGCCAGCAGCGGTGGACATAACTATGGCTACACCTTC. Based on the CDR3 plus reference TRBV5-1 and TRBJ1-2, the full variable domain is KAGVTQTPRYLIKTRGQQVTLSCSPISGHRSVSWYQQTPGQGLQFLFEYFSETQRNKGNFPGRFSGRQFSNSRSEMNVSTLELGDSALYLCASSGGHNYGYTFGSGTRLTVV.

The chain recombines TRBV14 with TRBJ2-7; no clear D. CDR1 SGHDN and CDR2 FVKESK come from the germline V gene. V was cut by 6 bases and J by 3 bases, with 12 bases left in between. The CDR3 covers 13 residues. CDR3 loop: CASRRSVGYEQYF. In nucleotides, the CDR3 is TGTGCCAGCAGGCGGAGCGTAGGCTACGAGCAGTACTTC.

The chain combines TRBV19 with TRBJ1-1; TRBD1 matches at 10 bases. V trimming: 4 bases; J trimming: 0 bases; junction bases outside the gene matches: 11. Germline loops: CDR1 LNHDA, CDR2 SQIVND (reference sequence). The CDR3 sequence is 18 residues long. DNA of the CDR3: TGTGCCAGTAGTAGGGGCCGGGACAGGGGTCGACTGAACACTGAAGCTTTCTTT. Translated: CASSRGRDRGRLNTEAFF.

The rearrangement uses TRBV7-2 and TRBJ2-7, with D hard to call. V was clipped by 3 bases and J by 5 bases, with 14 bases between them. The CDR3 runs to 14 residues. Per the germline V gene, CDR1 is SGHTA and CDR2 is FQGNSA. The CDR3 DNA reads as TGTGCCAGCAGCTTGGGTATAGGGTCCAACGAGCAGTACTTC. This codes for CASSLGIGSNEQYF. Looking up the rest from reference TRBV7-2 and TRBJ2-7 gives the full variable domain: GAGVSQSPSNKVTEKGKDVELRCDPISGHTALYWYRQSLGQGLEFLIYFQGNSAPDKSGLPSDRFSAERTGGSVSTLTIQRTQQEDSAVYLCASSLGIGSNEQYFGPGTRLTVT.

The chain couples TRBV10-3 to TRBJ2-2; D unclear. Germline assignment: CDR1 ENHRY and CDR2 SYGVKD. V lost 8 bases and J lost 1, with 20 bases in between. The CDR3 loop spans 17 amino acids. The CDR3 loop reads CAIQPGSETRNTGELFF. CDR3 coding DNA: TGTGCCATCCAACCAGGTTCTGAGACGAGGAACACCGGGGAGCTGTTTTTT.

The rearrangement uses TRBV30 and TRBJ1-1; D not certain. The CDR3 contains 16 residues. V was shortened by 2 bases and J by 3 bases, with 19 bases between the two germline ends. Germline V CDR1 and CDR2: GTSNPN, SVGIG (reference sequence). The CDR3 loop is CAWSPLSGLRDTEAFF. CDR3 nucleotides: TGTGCCTGGAGTCCCTTATCTGGCCTAAGGGACACTGAAGCTTTCTTT.